These 6 T cell receptor beta chains came from one sample sequenced in a study of blood T cell repertoires in COVID-19. Sequencing was performed with immunoSEQ multiplex PCR; in TCRdb, only in-frame clones are kept and a portion is missing. The sample holds 120,000 to 150,000 clones, 85% to 90% seen once. The sample was peripheral blood. The receptors stem from a human donor in a cohort sampled during active COVID-19.

The V call is TRBV19, the J call TRBJ2-1; 10 bases map to TRBD1. From germline, CDR1 is LNHDA and CDR2 SQIVND (reference sequence). J lost 1 base, V lost 5 bases, and 2 bases had no gene match. The CDR3 runs to 15 residues. The CDR3 DNA reads as TGTGCCAGTAGTTTGGGACAGGGGTCCTACAATGAGCAGTTCTTC. Translating gives CASSLGQGSYNEQFF. The whole variable domain, filled in from reference TRBV19 and TRBJ2-1, reads DGGITQSPKYLFRKEGQNVTLSCEQNLNHDAMYWYRQDPGQGLRLIYYSQIVNDFQKGDIAEGYSVSREKKESFPLTVTSAQKNPTAFYLCASSLGQGSYNEQFFGPGTRLTVL.

V is TRBV30 and J is TRBJ1-6; 8 bases are shared with TRBD1. The V and J ends lost 4 bases and 6 bases, in that order; junction bases with no gene match: 8. Germline V gene data show CDR1 as GTSNPN and CDR2 as SVGIG (reference sequence). The CDR3 runs 15 residues. CDR3 loop: CAWTSRTGTNSPLHF. The CDR3 nucleotides are TGTGCCTGGACCTCAAGGACAGGGACTAATTCACCCCTCCACTTT.

The V gene is TRBV6-6, the J gene TRBJ2-7; D is ambiguous. Trimming removed 2 bases from V and 4 bases from J, with 3 bases in between. The germline V gene encodes CDR1 MNHNY and CDR2 SVGAGI (reference sequence). This CDR3 is built from 11 residues. The CDR3 coding sequence is TGTGCCAGCAGTTACCTGTACGAGCAGTACTTC. This codes for CASSYLYEQYF.

This chain links TRBV18 with TRBJ2-1; 8 bases map to TRBD2. With V trimmed by 5 bases and J by 8 bases, 5 bases remained unmatched. This CDR3 spans 13 amino acids. Germline V gene data show CDR1 as KGHSH and CDR2 as LQKENI. The CDR3 reads CASSYSGVDEQFF. The CDR3 bases are TGTGCCAGCTCATATAGCGGGGTCGATGAGCAGTTCTTC.

The gene calls are TRBV28 and TRBJ2-1, with TRBD2 as a possible D gene (7 bases). With 5 bases removed from V and 7 bases from J, the gap between germline ends came to 21 bases. CDR1 and CDR2 from the germline V gene are MDHEN and SYDVKM. The length of the CDR3 is 16 residues. The CDR3 loop is CASSPRSGGGENEQFF. The CDR3 coding sequence is TGTGCCAGCAGTCCCAGGAGCGGAGGGGGGGAGAATGAGCAGTTCTTC.

Here the CDR3 DNA reads TGCGCCAGCAGCCCTGGCAGGGGCGGGCTGGGGACTGAAGCTTTCTTT. It codes for CASSPGRGGLGTEAFF. The chain is built from TRBV5-1 and TRBJ1-1, with D possibly matching TRBD1 (6 bases). The V end was cut by 4 bases, the J end by 5 bases, with 21 bases between. The germline V gene encodes CDR1 SGHRS and CDR2 YFSETQ. The CDR3 is made up of 16 amino acids.